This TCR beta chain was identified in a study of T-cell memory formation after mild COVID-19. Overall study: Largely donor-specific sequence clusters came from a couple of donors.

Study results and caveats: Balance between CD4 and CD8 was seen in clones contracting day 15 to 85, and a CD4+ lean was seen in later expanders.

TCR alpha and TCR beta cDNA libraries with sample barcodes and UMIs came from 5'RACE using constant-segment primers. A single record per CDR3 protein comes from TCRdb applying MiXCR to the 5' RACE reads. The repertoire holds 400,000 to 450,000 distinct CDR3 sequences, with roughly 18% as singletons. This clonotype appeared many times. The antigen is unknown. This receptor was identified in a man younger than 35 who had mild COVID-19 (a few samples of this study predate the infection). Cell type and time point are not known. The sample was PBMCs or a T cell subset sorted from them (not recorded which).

CDR3 amino acids: CAISEMTGGDSYNEQFF. The CDR3 DNA is TGTGCCATCAGTGAAATGACAGGGGGAGACTCCTACAATGAGCAGTTCTTC. The chain couples TRBV10-3 to TRBJ2-1; TRBD1 matches 9 bases. Trimming cost V 3 bases and J 0 bases; bases outside gene matches: 6. The CDR3 extends over 17 amino acids. Germline V gives CDR1 ENHRY, CDR2 SYGVKD.